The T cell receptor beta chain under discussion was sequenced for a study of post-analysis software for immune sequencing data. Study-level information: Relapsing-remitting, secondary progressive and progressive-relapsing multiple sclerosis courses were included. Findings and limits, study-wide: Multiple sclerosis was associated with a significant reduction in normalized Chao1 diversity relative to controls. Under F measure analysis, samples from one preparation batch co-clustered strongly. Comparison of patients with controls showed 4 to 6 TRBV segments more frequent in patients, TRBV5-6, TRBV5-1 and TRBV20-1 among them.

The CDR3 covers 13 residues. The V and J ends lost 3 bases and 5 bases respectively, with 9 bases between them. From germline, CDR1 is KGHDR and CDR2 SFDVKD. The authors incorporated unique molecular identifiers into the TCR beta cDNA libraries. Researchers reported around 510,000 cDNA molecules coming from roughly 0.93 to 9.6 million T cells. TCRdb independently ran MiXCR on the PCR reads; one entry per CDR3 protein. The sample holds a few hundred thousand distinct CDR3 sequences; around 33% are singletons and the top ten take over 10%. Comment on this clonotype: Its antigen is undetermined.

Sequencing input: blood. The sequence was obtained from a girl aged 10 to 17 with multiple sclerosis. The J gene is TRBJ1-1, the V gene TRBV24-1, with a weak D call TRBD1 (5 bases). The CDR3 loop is CATSDGTGTEAFF. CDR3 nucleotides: TGTGCCACCAGTGATGGGACGGGTACTGAAGCTTTCTTT.